The 12 T cell receptor beta chains below come from one sample, sequenced in a study of blood T cell repertoires in COVID-19. Libraries were prepared by immunoSEQ multiplex PCR; TCRdb keeps only in-frame clonotypes and omits some of them. Of a few hundred thousand clones listed, approximately 92% are singletons. The material sequenced was PBMCs or T cells enriched from blood (not recorded which). The source of these receptors is a man aged 18-30 years who had recovered from COVID-19.

The V gene is TRBV12-3 or TRBV12-4, the J gene TRBJ2-7, with 9 bases lining up with TRBD1. The CDR3 contains 13 residues. Losses at the gene ends were 7 bases for V and 9 bases for J; bases not matched to a gene: 10. Here the CDR3 reads CASNLDRGGVQYF. The CDR3 DNA reads TGTGCCAGCAACTTGGACAGGGGCGGGGTGCAGTACTTC.

Notes on this clone: In the same sample, other DNA sequences code for this CDR3. The chain uses TRBV7-3 and TRBJ1-1; D gene ambiguous. CDR1 is SGHTA and CDR2 is FQGTGA in the germline V gene. The germline V and J ends were trimmed by 0 bases and 1 base, with 3 bases remaining between them. This CDR3 spans 13 amino acids. As DNA, the CDR3 is TGTGCCAGCAGCTTAACGAGGAACACTGAAGCTTTCTTT. Its protein product is CASSLTRNTEAFF. The complete variable domain, with remaining parts taken from reference TRBV7-3 and TRBJ1-1, reads GAGVSQTPSNKVTEKGKYVELRCDPISGHTALYWYRQSLGQGPEFLIYFQGTGAADDSGLPNDRFFAVRPEGSVSTLKIQRTERGDSAVYLCASSLTRNTEAFFGQGTRLTVV.

The chain joins TRBV4-2 to TRBJ1-3; the D gene is possibly TRBD1 (6 bases). The germline V gene has CDR1 LGHNA and CDR2 YNFKEQ. Trimming left V 4 bases short and J 2 bases short, with 21 bases between. This CDR3 has 18 amino acids. CDR3: CASSPSQNRDMAGNTIYF. Here the CDR3 DNA reads TGTGCCAGCAGCCCTTCTCAGAACCGGGACATGGCTGGAAACACCATATATTTT.

This sequence joins TRBV12-3 or TRBV12-4 and TRBJ2-5; 7 bases are a match to TRBD2. The CDR3 contains 13 residues. The V gene end was trimmed by 3 bases and the J gene end by 4 bases; junction bases not matched to a gene: 2. The CDR3 region is CASSLSGIETQYF. The CDR3 DNA reads TGTGCCAGCAGTTTGAGCGGGATAGAGACCCAGTACTTC.

This clone was observed once. The chain is built from TRBV4-3 and TRBJ1-1; D is ambiguous. CDR1 and CDR2 (germline): LGHNA, YSLEER. The CDR3 runs 20 residues. V lost 2 bases to trimming and J lost 2 bases, with 27 bases between them. CDR3 amino acids: CASSQSYTILFRLENTEAFF. The CDR3 region has the DNA TGCGCCAGCAGCCAATCCTACACCATCCTGTTCCGGCTAGAAAACACTGAAGCTTTCTTT.

Only one count was recorded for this clone. This chain joins TRBV24-1 and TRBJ2-5; 9 bases agree with TRBD2. Losses at the gene ends were 4 bases for V and 5 bases for J; bases not matched to a gene: 10. The CDR3 is 16 residues long. Germline V gives CDR1 KGHDR, CDR2 SFDVKD. CDR3 sequence (DNA): TGTGCCACCAGTGACCCCGCGGGGGGGCCTTCGGAGACCCAGTACTTC. Translated, it gives CATSDPAGGPSETQYF.

The chain carries TRBV13 and TRBJ1-4, with TRBD1 as a possible D gene (5 bases). The CDR3 is 13 residues long. The V gene lost 0 bases and the J gene lost 11 bases, with 10 bases spanning the gap. From germline, CDR1 is PRHDT and CDR2 FYEKMQ (reference sequence). In DNA form, the CDR3 reads TGTGCCAGCAGCTTAGGGCAGGGTCAGAAACTGTTTTTT. Translated, it gives CASSLGQGQKLFF.

The V gene is TRBV11-3, the J gene TRBJ1-5; no firm D call. Germline V gene data show CDR1 as SGHNT and CDR2 as YENEEA. V was cut by 5 bases and J by 7 bases, with 6 bases left in between. CDR3 length: 11 residues. The CDR3 DNA sequence: TGTGCCAGCAGCCCTAGGCAGCCCCAGCATTTT. It yields the protein CASSPRQPQHF.

The rearrangement links TRBV6-1 to TRBJ1-2; D remains ambiguous. Looked up from germline, CDR1 is MNHNS and CDR2 is SASEGT. This CDR3 comprises 12 residues. V dropped 0 bases and J dropped 6 bases, with 5 bases sitting between them. Written as DNA, the CDR3 is TGTGCCAGCAGTGAAGCGGGAGATGGCTACACCTTC. Translated, it gives CASSEAGDGYTF.

This chain connects TRBV27 to TRBJ2-7; 7 bases are shared with TRBD1. With V trimmed by 2 bases and J by 6 bases, 10 bases remained unmatched. This CDR3 is 15 amino acids long. Per germline, CDR1 MNHEY and CDR2 SMNVEV (reference sequence). The DNA of the CDR3 is TGTGCCAGCAGTTTAGTGACAGGGTTTGGCGGCGAGCAGTACTTC. It translates to CASSLVTGFGGEQYF.

The table lists this clone with a few counts. The chain employs TRBV28 and TRBJ1-2, with D possibly being TRBD1 (5 bases). Looked up from germline, CDR1 is MDHEN and CDR2 is SYDVKM. The CDR3 is made up of 12 amino acids. V was shortened by 3 bases and J by 8 bases, with 10 bases between the two germline ends. CDR3 protein: CASSFGTRGYTF. The CDR3 region has the DNA TGTGCCAGCAGTTTCGGGACTAGGGGCTACACCTTC.

This clone was detected a few times. V is TRBV6-5 and J is TRBJ1-2; D not certain. Trimming took 5 bases from V and 6 from J, leaving 16 bases between them. This CDR3 region has 14 residues. Germline CDR1 MNHEY, CDR2 SVGAGI. CDR3: CASSPWEGRHGYTF. The DNA for the CDR3 is TGTGCCAGCAGTCCCTGGGAGGGAAGACATGGCTACACCTTC.